This T cell receptor (beta chain) was obtained from a study of blood T cell repertoires in COVID-19 (dated by TCRdb to about 2020). Study-wide context: Samples from collaborators originated in the United States, Italy and Spain and spanned both the acute and convalescent phases of COVID-19. The prospective study material was composed of cDNA or gDNA derived from T cells, B-cell-depleted T cells, or PBMCs. HLA class I and class II types, where available, came from metadata supplied by the sample provider rather than from assay-based typing. Deeply sampled blood TCRbeta repertoires from subjects exposed to, actively infected with, or recovered from COVID-19 were included in the dataset. A freely available public database, intended as a resource for researchers studying the immune response to SARS-CoV-2, is where the repertoires were released. The sample metadata nearly always contained a de-identified subject ID, COVID-19 status, age in years and sex. The samples were drawn from the first 160 participants of the ongoing ImmuneRACE study and from 1,254 subjects provided by 6 global collaborators. Findings and caveats that apply to the study as a whole: Clinical and demographic metadata were provided uncurated, with the amount varying by source and participant.

Whole blood was collected in K2EDTA tubes by collaborating institutions according to the institutions' own protocols. For TCRbeta analysis, collaborator samples were shipped as frozen whole blood, as isolated PBMCs, or as DNA extracted from either sample type. Reading from cysteine to phenylalanine, the CDR3 counts 15 amino acids. This entry keeps only the CDR3 DNA: 45 bases, framed from base 1. The germline V gene (reference sequence) supplies CDR1 LNHNV and CDR2 YYDKDF. Trimming takes 5 bases from V and 4 bases from J, and the germline ends sit 18 bases apart. TCRbeta CDR3 regions were amplified from genomic DNA by means of the immunoSEQ Assay, a bias-controlled multiplex PCR. The authors' pipeline ran thus. The number of nucleated cells in each sample was estimated from the amplification of reference gene primers within the assay. To quantify the absolute abundance of each unique TCRbeta CDR3 rearrangement, sequence reads were collapsed and filtered. For each sample, productive Simpson clonality was calculated as the square root of Simpson's diversity index over productive rearrangements. TCRdb mirrors the immuneACCESS table, restricted to in-frame sequences. Some clones are absent from its copies; in checked studies, under half trace to an unresolved V gene, and the reason for the others is unknown. That table gives V, J and clone size, and the DNA gave D and trimming. This sample is represented by tens of thousands of clones; 85% of them were singletons. The ten largest clonotypes hold roughly a tenth of the sample.

As for this clone: Its antigen target is currently unknown. No base-level quality is on record; no much larger clone is a single base apart.

The V gene is TRBV15 and the J gene is TRBJ2-7; possibly the D gene is TRBD2, per 7 matching bases. Sequencing was carried out using peripheral blood. The TCR was taken from a human donor in a cohort sampled during active COVID-19. The DNA sequence follows: TGTGCCACCAGCGGCCTTGGGGGGGCGCGTTACGAGCAGTACTTC. Its coded protein is CATSGLGGARYEQYF.